This record covers a single T cell receptor (beta chain). In the authors' workflow: For nucleated cells, counts were estimated from reference gene primer amplification. TCRdb's table, derived via immunoSEQ multiplex PCR, lists solely in-frame clones and lacks some. V, J and clone size are those of that table, while D and trimming were read from the DNA. The sample carries around 140,000 clones, 70% to 80% recorded once. This entry belongs to a study of blood T cell repertoires in COVID-19. Study-wide background: The United States, Italy and Spain supplied acute and convalescent COVID-19 samples. In each case, the material was cDNA or gDNA derived from T cells, B-cell-depleted T cells, or PBMCs.

V dropped 0 bases and J dropped 7 bases, with 12 bases sitting between them. The CDR3 runs to 15 residues. Looked up from germline, CDR1 is MNHEY and CDR2 is SVGEGT. The chain employs TRBV6-2 or TRBV6-3 and TRBJ2-2; a weak D match, TRBD2 (5 bases). The source material was peripheral blood. The sequence derives from a man aged 50 or older with acute or convalescent COVID-19. The CDR3 DNA reads as TGTGCCAGCAGTTACTCAAACCGGGGTATCGGGGAGCTGTTTTTT. Translating it yields CASSYSNRGIGELFF.